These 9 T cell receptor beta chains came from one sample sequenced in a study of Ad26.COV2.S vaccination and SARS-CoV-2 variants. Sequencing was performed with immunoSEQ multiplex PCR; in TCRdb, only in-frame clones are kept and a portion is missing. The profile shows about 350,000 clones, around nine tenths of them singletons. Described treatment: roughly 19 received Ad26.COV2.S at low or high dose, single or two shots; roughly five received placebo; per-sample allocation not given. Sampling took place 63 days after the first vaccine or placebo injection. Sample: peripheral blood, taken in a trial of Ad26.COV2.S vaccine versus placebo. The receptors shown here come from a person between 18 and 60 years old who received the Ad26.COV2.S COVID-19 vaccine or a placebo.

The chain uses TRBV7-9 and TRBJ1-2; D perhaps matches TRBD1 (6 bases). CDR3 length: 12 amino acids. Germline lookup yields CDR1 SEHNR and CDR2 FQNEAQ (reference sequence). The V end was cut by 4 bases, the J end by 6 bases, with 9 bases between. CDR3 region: CASSSGVNGYTF. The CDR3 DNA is TGTGCCAGCAGCTCAGGGGTTAATGGCTACACCTTC.

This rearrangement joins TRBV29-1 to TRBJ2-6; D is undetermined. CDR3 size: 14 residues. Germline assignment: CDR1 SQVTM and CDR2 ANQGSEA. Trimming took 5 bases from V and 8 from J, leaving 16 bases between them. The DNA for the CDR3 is TGCAGCGTTACACTGGGGTTAGTACCCAACGTCCTGACTTTC. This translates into CSVTLGLVPNVLTF. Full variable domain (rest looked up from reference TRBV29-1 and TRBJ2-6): SAVISQKPSRDICQRGTSLTIQCQVDSQVTMMFWYRQQPGQSLTLIATANQGSEATYESGFVIDKFPISRPNLTFSTLTVSNMSPEDSSIYLCSVTLGLVPNVLTFGAGSRLTVL.

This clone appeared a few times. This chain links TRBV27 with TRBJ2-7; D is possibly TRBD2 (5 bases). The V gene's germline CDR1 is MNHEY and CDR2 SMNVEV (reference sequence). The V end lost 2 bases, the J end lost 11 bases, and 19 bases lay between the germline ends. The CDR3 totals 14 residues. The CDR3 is CASSLGMRRQPEYF. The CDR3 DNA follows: TGTGCCAGCAGTTTAGGGATGAGGAGGCAGCCTGAGTACTTC.

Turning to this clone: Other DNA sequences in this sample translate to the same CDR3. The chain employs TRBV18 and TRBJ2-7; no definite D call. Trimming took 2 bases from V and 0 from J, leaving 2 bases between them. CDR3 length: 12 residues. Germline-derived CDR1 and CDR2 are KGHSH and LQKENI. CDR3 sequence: CASSPSSYEQYF. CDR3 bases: TGTGCCAGCTCACCAAGCTCCTACGAGCAGTACTTC.

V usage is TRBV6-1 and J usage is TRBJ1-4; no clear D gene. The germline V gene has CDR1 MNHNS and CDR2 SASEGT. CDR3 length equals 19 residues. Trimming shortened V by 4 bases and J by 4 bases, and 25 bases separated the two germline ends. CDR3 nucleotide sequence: TGTGCCAGCAGTGCCTCCTTATGGCCGGGCGAGACCTTTAATGAAAAACTGTTTTTT. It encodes CASSASLWPGETFNEKLFF.

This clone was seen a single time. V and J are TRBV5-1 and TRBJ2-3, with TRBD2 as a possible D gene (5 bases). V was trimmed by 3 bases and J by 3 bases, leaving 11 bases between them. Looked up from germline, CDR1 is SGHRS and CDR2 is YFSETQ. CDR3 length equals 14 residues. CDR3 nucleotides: TGCGCCAGCAGCTCTCTCGGCGGGACAGATACGCAGTATTTT. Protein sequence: CASSSLGGTDTQYF.

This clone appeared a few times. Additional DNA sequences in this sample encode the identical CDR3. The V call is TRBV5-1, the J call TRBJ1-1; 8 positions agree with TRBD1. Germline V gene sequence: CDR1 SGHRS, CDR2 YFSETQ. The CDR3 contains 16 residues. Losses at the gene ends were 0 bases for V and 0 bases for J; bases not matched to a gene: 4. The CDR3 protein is CASSLGSGGMNTEAFF. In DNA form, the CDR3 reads TGCGCCAGCAGCTTGGGGTCAGGGGGCATGAACACTGAAGCTTTCTTT.

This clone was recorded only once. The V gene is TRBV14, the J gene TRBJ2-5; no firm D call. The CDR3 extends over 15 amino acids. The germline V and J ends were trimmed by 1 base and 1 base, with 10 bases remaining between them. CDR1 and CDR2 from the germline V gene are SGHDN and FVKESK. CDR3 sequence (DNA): TGTGCCAGCAGCCAAGCAGTAGGACGCCAAGAGACCCAGTACTTC. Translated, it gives CASSQAVGRQETQYF.

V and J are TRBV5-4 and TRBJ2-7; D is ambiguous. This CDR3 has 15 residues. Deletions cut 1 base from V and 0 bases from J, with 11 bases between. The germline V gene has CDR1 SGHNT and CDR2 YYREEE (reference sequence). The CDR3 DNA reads TGTGCCAGCAGCTTGAAGTCGGACCCCTCCTACGAGCAGTACTTC. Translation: CASSLKSDPSYEQYF.